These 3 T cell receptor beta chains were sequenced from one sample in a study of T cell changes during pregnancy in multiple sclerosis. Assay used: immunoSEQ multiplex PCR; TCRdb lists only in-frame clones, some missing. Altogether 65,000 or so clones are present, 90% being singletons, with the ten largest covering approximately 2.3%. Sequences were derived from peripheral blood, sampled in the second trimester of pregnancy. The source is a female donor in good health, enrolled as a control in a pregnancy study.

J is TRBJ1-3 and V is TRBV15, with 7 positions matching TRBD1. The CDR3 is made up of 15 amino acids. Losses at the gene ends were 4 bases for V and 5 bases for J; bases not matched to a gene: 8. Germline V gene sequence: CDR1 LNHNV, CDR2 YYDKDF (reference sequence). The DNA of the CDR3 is TGTGCCACCAGCACAACCGACAGGGTACGAAACACCATATATTTT. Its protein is CATSTTDRVRNTIYF.

The CDR3: CASSLGMGQTEKLFF. In DNA, the CDR3 is TGTGCCAGCAGCTTAGGGATGGGACAGACTGAAAAACTGTTTTTT. This chain joins TRBV7-2 and TRBJ1-4; 7 bases agree with TRBD1. The CDR3 spans 15 residues. Unmatched junction bases numbered 6, after V lost 1 base and J lost 7 bases. Germline V gene sequence: CDR1 SGHTA, CDR2 FQGNSA.

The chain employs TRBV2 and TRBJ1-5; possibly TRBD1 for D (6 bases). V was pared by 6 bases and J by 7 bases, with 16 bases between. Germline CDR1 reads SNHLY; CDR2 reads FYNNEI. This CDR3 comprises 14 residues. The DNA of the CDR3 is TGTGCCAGCAGCGCAGGGGTTGGGGCGCAGCCCCAGCATTTT. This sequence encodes CASSAGVGAQPQHF. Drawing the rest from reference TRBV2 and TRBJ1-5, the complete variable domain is EPEVTQTPSHQVTQMGQEVILRCVPISNHLYFYWYRQILGQKVEFLVSFYNNEISEKSEIFDDQFSVERPDGSNFTLKIRSTKLEDSAMYFCASSAGVGAQPQHFGDGTRLSIL.